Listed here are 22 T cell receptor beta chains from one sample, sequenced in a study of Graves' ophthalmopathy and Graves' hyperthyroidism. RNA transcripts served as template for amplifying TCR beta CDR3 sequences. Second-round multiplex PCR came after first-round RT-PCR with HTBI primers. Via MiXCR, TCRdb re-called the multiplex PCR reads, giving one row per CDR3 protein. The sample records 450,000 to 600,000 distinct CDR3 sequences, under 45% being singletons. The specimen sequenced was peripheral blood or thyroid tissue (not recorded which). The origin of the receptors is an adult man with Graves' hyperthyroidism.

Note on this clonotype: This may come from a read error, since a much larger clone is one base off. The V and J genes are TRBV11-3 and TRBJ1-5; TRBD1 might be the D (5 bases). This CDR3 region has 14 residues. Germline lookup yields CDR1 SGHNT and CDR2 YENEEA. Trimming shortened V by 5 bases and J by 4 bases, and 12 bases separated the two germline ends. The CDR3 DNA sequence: TGTGCCAGCAGCCAGAGGGGAGGGAATCAGCCCCAGCATTTT. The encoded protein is CASSQRGGNQPQHF.

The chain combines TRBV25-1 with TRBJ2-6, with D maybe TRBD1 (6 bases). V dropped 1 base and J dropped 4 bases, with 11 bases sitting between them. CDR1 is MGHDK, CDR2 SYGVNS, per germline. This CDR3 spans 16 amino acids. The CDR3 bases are TGTGCCAGCAGTGAATCGCCCGGGACAGGGGCCAACGTCCTGACTTTC. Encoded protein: CASSESPGTGANVLTF.

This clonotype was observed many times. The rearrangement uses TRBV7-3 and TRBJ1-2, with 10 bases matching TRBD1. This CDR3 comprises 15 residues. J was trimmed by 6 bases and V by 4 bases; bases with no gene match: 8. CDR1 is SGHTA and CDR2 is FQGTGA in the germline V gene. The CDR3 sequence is CASSSRAGTGDGYTF. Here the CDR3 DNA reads TGTGCCAGCAGCTCTCGGGCCGGGACAGGGGATGGCTACACCTTC.

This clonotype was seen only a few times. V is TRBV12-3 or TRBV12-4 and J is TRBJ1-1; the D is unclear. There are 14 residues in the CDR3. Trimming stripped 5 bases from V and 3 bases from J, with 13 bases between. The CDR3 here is CASSADGLYTEAFF. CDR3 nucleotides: TGTGCCAGCAGTGCCGATGGACTGTACACTGAAGCTTTCTTT.

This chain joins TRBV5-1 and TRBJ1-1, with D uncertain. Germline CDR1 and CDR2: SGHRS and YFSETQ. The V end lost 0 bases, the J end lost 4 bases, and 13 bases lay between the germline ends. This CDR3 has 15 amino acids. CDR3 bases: TGCGCCAGCAGCTTGGGCCTTTCCCTTGGCACTGAAGCTTTCTTT. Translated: CASSLGLSLGTEAFF.

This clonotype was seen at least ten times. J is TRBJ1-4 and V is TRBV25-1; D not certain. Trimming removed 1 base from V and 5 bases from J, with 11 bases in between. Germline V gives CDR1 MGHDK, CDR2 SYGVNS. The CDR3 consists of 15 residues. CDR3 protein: CASSEWARSNEKLFF. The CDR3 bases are TGTGCCAGCAGTGAATGGGCCAGGTCAAATGAAAAACTGTTTTTT.

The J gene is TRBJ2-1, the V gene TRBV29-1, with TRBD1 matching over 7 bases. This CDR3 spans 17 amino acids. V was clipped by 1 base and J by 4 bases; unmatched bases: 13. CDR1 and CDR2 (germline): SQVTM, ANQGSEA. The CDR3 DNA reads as TGCAGCGTTGAAGGGGTTTCGTTGGGACAGAGATACAATGAGCAGTTCTTC. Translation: CSVEGVSLGQRYNEQFF.

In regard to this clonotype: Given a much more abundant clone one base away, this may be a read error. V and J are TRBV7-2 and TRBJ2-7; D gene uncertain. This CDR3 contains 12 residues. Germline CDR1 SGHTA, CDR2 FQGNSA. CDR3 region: CPSSFTVYEQYF. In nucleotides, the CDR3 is TGTCCCAGCAGCTTTACCGTTTACGAGCAGTACTTC.

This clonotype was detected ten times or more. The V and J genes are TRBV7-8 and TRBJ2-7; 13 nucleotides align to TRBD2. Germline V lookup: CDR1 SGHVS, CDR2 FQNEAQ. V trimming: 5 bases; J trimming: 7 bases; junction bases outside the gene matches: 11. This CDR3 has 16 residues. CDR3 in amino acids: CASSPRGTSGKGEQYF. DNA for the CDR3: TGTGCCAGCAGCCCCAGGGGGACTAGCGGGAAGGGTGAGCAGTACTTC.

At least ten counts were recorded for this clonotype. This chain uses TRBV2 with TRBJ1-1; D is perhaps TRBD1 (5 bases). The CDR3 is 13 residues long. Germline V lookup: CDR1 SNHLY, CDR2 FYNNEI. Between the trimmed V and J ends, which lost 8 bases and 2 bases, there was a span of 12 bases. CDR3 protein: CASLEGKNTEAFF. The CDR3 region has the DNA TGTGCCAGCCTCGAGGGGAAAAACACTGAAGCTTTCTTT.

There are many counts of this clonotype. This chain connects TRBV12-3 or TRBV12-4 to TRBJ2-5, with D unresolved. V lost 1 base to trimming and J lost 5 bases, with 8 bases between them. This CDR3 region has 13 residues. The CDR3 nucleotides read TGTGCCAGCAGTTTAGAGGTCTCGGAGACCCAGTACTTC. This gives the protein CASSLEVSETQYF.

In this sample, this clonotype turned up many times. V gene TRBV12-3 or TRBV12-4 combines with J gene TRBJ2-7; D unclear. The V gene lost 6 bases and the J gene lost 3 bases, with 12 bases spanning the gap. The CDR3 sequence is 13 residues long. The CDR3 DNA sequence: TGTGCCAGCAGCCGGGCCAGAAACTACGAGCAGTACTTC. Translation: CASSRARNYEQYF.

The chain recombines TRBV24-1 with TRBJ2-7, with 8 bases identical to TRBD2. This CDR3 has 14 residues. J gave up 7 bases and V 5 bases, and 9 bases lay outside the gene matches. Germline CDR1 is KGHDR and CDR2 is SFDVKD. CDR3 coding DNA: TGTGCCACCAGTGGGGCCGGGACTAGTGATGAGCAGTACTTC. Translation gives CATSGAGTSDEQYF.

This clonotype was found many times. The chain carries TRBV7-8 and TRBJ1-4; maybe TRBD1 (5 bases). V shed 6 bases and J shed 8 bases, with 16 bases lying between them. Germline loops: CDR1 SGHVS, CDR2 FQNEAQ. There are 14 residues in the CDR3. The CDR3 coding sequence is TGTGCCAGCAGATTACCAGGGATGGGCGAAAAACTGTTTTTT. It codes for CASRLPGMGEKLFF.

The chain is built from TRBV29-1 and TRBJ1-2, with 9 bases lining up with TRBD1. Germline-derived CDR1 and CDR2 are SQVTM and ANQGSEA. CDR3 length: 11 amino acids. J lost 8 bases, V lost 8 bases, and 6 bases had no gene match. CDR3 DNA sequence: TGCAGCTGGGACAGGGTAAAAGGCTACACCTTC. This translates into CSWDRVKGYTF. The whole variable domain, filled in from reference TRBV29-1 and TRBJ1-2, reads SAVISQKPSRDICQRGTSLTIQCQVDSQVTMMFWYRQQPGQSLTLIATANQGSEATYESGFVIDKFPISRPNLTFSTLTVSNMSPEDSSIYLCSWDRVKGYTFGSGTRLTVV.

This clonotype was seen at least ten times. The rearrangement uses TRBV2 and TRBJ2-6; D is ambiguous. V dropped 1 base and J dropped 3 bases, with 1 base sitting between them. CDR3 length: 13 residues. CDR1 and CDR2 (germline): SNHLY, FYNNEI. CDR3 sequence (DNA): TGTGCCAGCAGTGAAGTTGGGGCCAACGTCCTGACTTTC. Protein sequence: CASSEVGANVLTF.

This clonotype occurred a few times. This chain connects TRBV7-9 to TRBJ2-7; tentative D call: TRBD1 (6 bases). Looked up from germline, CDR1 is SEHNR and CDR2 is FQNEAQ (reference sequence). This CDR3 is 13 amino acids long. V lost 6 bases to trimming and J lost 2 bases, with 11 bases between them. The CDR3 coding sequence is TGTGCCAGCAGGTCAGGGGTTGCCTACGAGCAGTACTTC. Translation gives CASRSGVAYEQYF. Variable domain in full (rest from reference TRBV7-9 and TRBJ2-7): DTGVSQNPRHKITKRGQNVTFRCDPISEHNRLYWYRQTLGQGPEFLTYFQNEAQLEKSRLLSDRFSAERPKGSFSTLEIQRTEQGDSAMYLCASRSGVAYEQYFGPGTRLTVT.

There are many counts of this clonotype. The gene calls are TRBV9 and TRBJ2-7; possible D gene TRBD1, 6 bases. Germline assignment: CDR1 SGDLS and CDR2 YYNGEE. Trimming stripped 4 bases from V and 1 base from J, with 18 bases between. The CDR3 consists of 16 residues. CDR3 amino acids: CASSPRDTHRSYEQYF. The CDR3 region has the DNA TGTGCCAGCAGCCCCCGGGACACACATCGATCCTACGAGCAGTACTTC.

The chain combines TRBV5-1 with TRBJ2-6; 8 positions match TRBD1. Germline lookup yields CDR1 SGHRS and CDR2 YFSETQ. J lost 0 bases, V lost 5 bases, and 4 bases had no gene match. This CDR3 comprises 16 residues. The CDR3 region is CASRATGGSGANVLTF. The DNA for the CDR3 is TGCGCCAGCAGGGCCACAGGGGGCTCTGGGGCCAACGTCCTGACTTTC.

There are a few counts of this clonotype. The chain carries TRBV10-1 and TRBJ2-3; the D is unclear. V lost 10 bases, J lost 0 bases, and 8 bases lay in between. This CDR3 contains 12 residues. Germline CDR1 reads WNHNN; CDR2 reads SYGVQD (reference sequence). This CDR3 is CATSQSTDTQYF. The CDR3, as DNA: TGCGCCACCTCACAAAGCACAGATACGCAGTATTTT.

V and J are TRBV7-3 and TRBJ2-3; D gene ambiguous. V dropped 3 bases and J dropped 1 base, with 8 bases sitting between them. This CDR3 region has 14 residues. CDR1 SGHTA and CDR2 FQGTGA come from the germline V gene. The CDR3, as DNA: TGTGCCAGCAGCTTTTCCCACGGCACAGATACGCAGTATTTT. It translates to CASSFSHGTDTQYF. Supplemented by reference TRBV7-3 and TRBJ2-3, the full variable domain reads GAGVSQTPSNKVTEKGKYVELRCDPISGHTALYWYRQSLGQGPEFLIYFQGTGAADDSGLPNDRFFAVRPEGSVSTLKIQRTERGDSAVYLCASSFSHGTDTQYFGPGTRLTVL.

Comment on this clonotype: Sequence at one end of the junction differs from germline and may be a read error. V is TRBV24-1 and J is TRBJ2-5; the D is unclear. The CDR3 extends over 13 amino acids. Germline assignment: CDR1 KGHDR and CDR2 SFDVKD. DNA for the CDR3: TGTGCCACCGGTGACACACAAGAAGAGACCCAGTGCTTC. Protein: CATGDTQEETQCF.